These 30 T cell receptor beta chains were all obtained from the same sample, sequenced in a study of T cell responses to AZD1222 COVID-19 vaccine. This table comes from immunoSEQ multiplex PCR, and its TCRdb copy is limited to in-frame clones, with some not included. The sample gives under 85,000 clones, 90% of which show up once; 2.5% to 4% is in the top ten. The source was peripheral blood, collected 28 days after the second AZD1222 dose. Source of these receptors: an adult who received the AZD1222 COVID-19 vaccine.

The rearrangement joins TRBV7-8 to TRBJ2-3, with a weak D call TRBD2 (7 bases). V dropped 5 bases and J dropped 6 bases, with 12 bases sitting between them. Germline CDR1 is SGHVS and CDR2 is FQNEAQ. The CDR3 has 13 residues. The CDR3 DNA sequence: TGTGCCAGCAGCGGGGGGGCCTCGGATACGCAGTATTTT. Amino acid sequence: CASSGGASDTQYF. Complete variable domain (other parts from reference TRBV7-8 and TRBJ2-3): GAGVSQSPRYKVAKRGQDVALRCDPISGHVSLFWYQQALGQGPEFLTYFQNEAQLDKSGLPSDRFFAERPEGSVSTLKIQRTQQEDSAVYLCASSGGASDTQYFGPGTRLTVL.

The chain is built from TRBV5-4 and TRBJ2-5; D is perhaps TRBD1 (5 bases). The CDR3 runs to 13 residues. Trimming stripped 2 bases from V and 5 bases from J, with 10 bases between. The germline gives CDR1 SGHNT, CDR2 YYREEE (reference sequence). The chain's CDR3 is CASSFGPGETQYF. DNA for the CDR3: TGTGCCAGCAGCTTTGGGCCAGGGGAGACCCAGTACTTC.

Remarks on this clone: Germline is not matched at one junction end, which may reflect a read error. This sample includes further DNA sequences coding for the same CDR3. The rearrangement links TRBV6-1 to TRBJ1-1; the D is unclear. The V gene's germline CDR1 is MNHNS and CDR2 SASEGT. The length of the CDR3 is 13 residues. This CDR3 is CASSEGRNTEAFF. The CDR3 coding sequence is TGTGCCAGCAGCGAAGGTAGGAACACTGAAGCTTTCTTT.

This clone showed up just a few times. The rearrangement joins TRBV6-5 to TRBJ2-5, with 8 bases lining up with TRBD1. This CDR3 comprises 16 residues. Germline CDR1 is MNHEY and CDR2 is SVGAGI. With 3 bases clipped from V and 4 bases from J, the junction kept 10 bases outside the gene matches. Here the CDR3 reads CASSYSGTGFAETQYF. As DNA, the CDR3 is TGTGCCAGCAGTTATTCTGGGACAGGTTTCGCAGAGACCCAGTACTTC.

The V and J genes are TRBV19 and TRBJ1-1, with D tentatively TRBD1 (5 bases). Between the trimmed V and J ends, which lost 6 bases and 5 bases, there was a span of 10 bases. The CDR3 loop spans 12 amino acids. The germline V gene has CDR1 LNHDA and CDR2 SQIVND (reference sequence). CDR3 region: CASSARGTEAFF. CDR3 sequence (DNA): TGTGCCAGTAGCGCCCGGGGGACTGAAGCTTTCTTT.

This clone appeared a single time. The chain carries TRBV11-3 and TRBJ2-3, with TRBD2 identical over 8 bases. The CDR3 totals 14 residues. The trim removed 5 bases at V and 5 bases at J, leaving 6 bases unmatched. Germline V gene data show CDR1 as SGHNT and CDR2 as YENEEA. The CDR3 nucleotides are TGTGCCAGCAGCCGAGGGCGGGGGGTAGATACGCAGTATTTT. The encoded protein is CASSRGRGVDTQYF.

This chain joins TRBV29-1 and TRBJ1-2, with unresolved D. Per germline, CDR1 SQVTM and CDR2 ANQGSEA. The CDR3 extends over 13 amino acids. The germline V and J ends were trimmed by 7 bases and 8 bases, with 20 bases remaining between them. CDR3 sequence: CSASDVGRNGYTF. CDR3 sequence (DNA): TGCAGCGCCTCTGACGTCGGGCGAAACGGCTACACCTTC.

The rearrangement joins TRBV6-5 to TRBJ2-2; 7 nucleotides align to TRBD1. CDR3 length: 15 residues. Germline assignment: CDR1 MNHEY and CDR2 SVGAGI. V gave up 6 bases and J gave up 6 bases; unmatched junction bases: 10. This chain's CDR3 is CASRKQGLGAGELFF. The CDR3 DNA sequence: TGTGCCAGCAGAAAACAGGGGTTGGGGGCCGGGGAGCTGTTTTTT.

The chain joins TRBV7-9 to TRBJ2-7; D remains unclear. The CDR3 has 14 residues. V lost 5 bases, J lost 0 bases, and 11 bases lay in between. CDR1 SEHNR and CDR2 FQNEAQ come from the germline V gene (reference sequence). The chain's CDR3 is CASSTDGSSYEQYF. In nucleotides, the CDR3 is TGTGCCAGCAGCACGGACGGAAGCTCCTACGAGCAGTACTTC. Combining the CDR3 with reference TRBV7-9 and TRBJ2-7 gives the whole variable domain DTGVSQNPRHKITKRGQNVTFRCDPISEHNRLYWYRQTLGQGPEFLTYFQNEAQLEKSRLLSDRFSAERPKGSFSTLEIQRTEQGDSAMYLCASSTDGSSYEQYFGPGTRLTVT.

The chain joins TRBV10-2 to TRBJ1-2; D uncertain. The CDR3 contains 16 residues. Trimming removed 3 bases at V and 3 bases at J, with 17 bases between. The germline CDR1 and CDR2 sequences are WSHSY and SAAADI. The CDR3 DNA reads TGCGCCAGCAGTGATAAAGGCGCGGTTTTGGACTATGGCTACACCTTC. This gives the protein CASSDKGAVLDYGYTF.

The CDR3 coding sequence is TGTGCCAGCAGTCAGGACTTGGGAACTGAAGCTTTCTTT. The encoded protein is CASSQDLGTEAFF. The rearrangement joins TRBV7-2 to TRBJ1-1; D call uncertain. The CDR3 length is 13 residues. V lost 6 bases, J lost 5 bases, and 13 bases lay in between. CDR1 SGHTA and CDR2 FQGNSA come from the germline V gene.

The CDR3 bases are TGTGCCAGCAGCTTTACAGGGGGCTATGGCTACACCTTC. Its translation: CASSFTGGYGYTF. The chain couples TRBV5-6 to TRBJ1-2; TRBD1 matches 8 bases. The germline V gene has CDR1 SGHDT and CDR2 YYEEEE. V shed 2 bases and J 4 bases; nucleotides not matched to a gene: 1. The CDR3 is 13 amino acids.

This chain joins TRBV5-1 and TRBJ1-4; 11 bases are shared with TRBD1. The CDR3 spans 15 residues. In germline, CDR1 is SGHRS, CDR2 YFSETQ. J lost 8 bases, V lost 2 bases, and 5 bases had no gene match. The CDR3 nucleotides are TGCGCCAGCAGCTTTTCCGGGACAGGGGGGGAAAAACTGTTTTTT. It translates to CASSFSGTGGEKLFF.

The chain is built from TRBV3-1 (or the pseudogene TRBV3-2) and TRBJ2-6; maybe TRBD2 (6 bases). Germline lookup yields CDR1 LGHDT and CDR2 YNNKEL (reference sequence). The CDR3 consists of 14 residues. Trimming took off 8 bases at V and 9 bases at J, with 17 bases between the two ends. For the CDR3, the DNA is TGTGCCAGCGGCCTGACCTCGGAGGGCAACGTCCTGACTTTC. It translates to CASGLTSEGNVLTF.

The DNA for the CDR3 is TGTGCCAGCAGTTTGGGGGCGGGACAGTATGGCTACACCTTC. It translates to CASSLGAGQYGYTF. The gene calls are TRBV28 and TRBJ1-2, with 7 bases lining up with TRBD1. The germline V gene encodes CDR1 MDHEN and CDR2 SYDVKM. The CDR3 consists of 14 residues. Unmatched junction bases numbered 6, after V lost 3 bases and J lost 5 bases.

The chain carries TRBV10-3 and TRBJ1-2; D perhaps matches TRBD1 (5 bases). This CDR3 has 16 amino acids. V was clipped by 7 bases and J by 2 bases, with 20 bases between them. The V gene's germline CDR1 is ENHRY and CDR2 SYGVKD. The CDR3 DNA reads as TGTGCCATCACTTCGCCCGGGGGAGACCGGAACTATGGCTACACCTTC. Its protein is CAITSPGGDRNYGYTF.

The J gene is TRBJ1-6, the V gene TRBV7-3, with 7 bases aligning to TRBD1. Germline V gives CDR1 SGHTA, CDR2 FQGTGA. Trimming took 5 bases from V and 7 from J; bases not matched to a gene: 8. The CDR3 spans 15 residues. The CDR3 spells CASSLRQGRNSPLHF. The CDR3 nucleotides are TGTGCCAGCAGCCTCCGACAGGGCAGAAATTCACCCCTCCACTTT.

V usage is TRBV10-1 and J usage is TRBJ1-5; the D gene is possibly TRBD1 (6 bases). V dropped 4 bases and J dropped 2 bases, with 15 bases sitting between them. Per the germline V gene, CDR1 is WNHNN and CDR2 is SYGVQD (reference sequence). The CDR3 contains 16 residues. The CDR3, as DNA: TGCGCCAGCAGTGGAGCAGGGGCTTTGGGCAATCAGCCCCAGCATTTT. It codes for CASSGAGALGNQPQHF.

The V and J genes are TRBV10-3 and TRBJ2-7, with 10 bases lining up with TRBD2. Germline loops: CDR1 ENHRY, CDR2 SYGVKD. The trim removed 5 bases at V and 6 bases at J, leaving 7 bases unmatched. This CDR3 has 14 residues. The CDR3 bases are TGTGCCATCAGTCCGGGACTAGCGTTAGGCGAGCAGTACTTC. Its translation is CAISPGLALGEQYF.

V and J are TRBV7-3 and TRBJ1-1, with D perhaps TRBD1 (6 bases). The CDR3 has 15 residues. Trimming removed 5 bases at V and 0 bases at J, with 13 bases between. From germline, CDR1 is SGHTA and CDR2 FQGTGA. The CDR3, as DNA: TGTGCCAGCAGCGTCGGTGGACAGATGAACACTGAAGCTTTCTTT. It codes for CASSVGGQMNTEAFF.

V usage is TRBV9 and J usage is TRBJ2-2; the D is unclear. V was shortened by 4 bases and J by 6 bases, with 10 bases between the two germline ends. The CDR3 is 13 amino acids. Germline V gene lookup returns CDR1 SGDLS and CDR2 YYNGEE. CDR3 in DNA: TGTGCCAGCAGCCCCCAATCGTCCGGGGAGCTGTTTTTT. Its translation is CASSPQSSGELFF.

The chain has TRBV13 and TRBJ2-7, with a possible D match to TRBD2 (7 bases). V lost 4 bases and J lost 6, with 16 bases in between. From germline, CDR1 is PRHDT and CDR2 FYEKMQ (reference sequence). The CDR3 is 14 amino acids. The CDR3 bases are TGTGCCAGCAGCTCGAGGGGGGGAGTCGGCGAGCAGTACTTC. Its protein is CASSSRGGVGEQYF.

This chain uses TRBV3-1 (or the pseudogene TRBV3-2) with TRBJ1-2, with a weak D call TRBD1 (5 bases). With 3 bases removed from V and 10 bases from J, the gap between germline ends came to 18 bases. Germline V CDR1 and CDR2: LGHDT, YNNKEL (reference sequence). The CDR3 extends over 14 amino acids. The CDR3 sequence: CASSHERGGWAYTF. The CDR3 coding sequence is TGTGCCAGCAGCCACGAAAGGGGTGGATGGGCCTACACCTTC.

This clone was seen a single time. The chain joins TRBV19 to TRBJ1-2; D not certain. Trimming stripped 1 base from V and 2 bases from J, with 11 bases between. Germline-derived CDR1 and CDR2 are LNHDA and SQIVND (reference sequence). This CDR3 region has 15 residues. The CDR3 nucleotides are TGTGCCAGTAGTATAGCGGGCGGAGGAAACTATGGCTACACCTTC. It specifies CASSIAGGGNYGYTF.

The chain is built from TRBV9 and TRBJ2-1, with D maybe TRBD1 (6 bases). CDR3 length: 14 residues. Trimming left V 2 bases short and J 6 bases short, with 12 bases between. CDR1 and CDR2 (germline): SGDLS, YYNGEE. The CDR3 DNA reads TGTGCCAGCAGCGTCGCTCAGGGGTTCAATGAGCAGTTCTTC. Its translation: CASSVAQGFNEQFF.

V gene TRBV10-3 combines with J gene TRBJ1-5, with D unclear. Deletions cut 3 bases from V and 3 bases from J, with 3 bases between. The V gene's germline CDR1 is ENHRY and CDR2 SYGVKD. The CDR3 runs 12 residues. CDR3 protein: CAISENNQPQHF. For the CDR3, the DNA is TGTGCCATCAGTGAAAACAATCAGCCCCAGCATTTT.

This rearrangement joins TRBV3-1 (or the pseudogene TRBV3-2) to TRBJ1-5; no clear D gene. CDR3 size: 14 residues. The V end was cut by 5 bases, the J end by 6 bases, with 14 bases between. Germline V gene data show CDR1 as LGHDT and CDR2 as YNNKEL (reference sequence). The CDR3 bases are TGTGCCAGCAGCGGCGACGGAGTCGGTCAGCCCCAGCATTTT. It yields the protein CASSGDGVGQPQHF.

This sequence joins TRBV4-3 and TRBJ2-2; D remains ambiguous. Trimming cost V 4 bases and J 4 bases, with 7 bases left between them. This CDR3 is 13 amino acids long. Germline CDR1 and CDR2: LGHNA and YSLEER. This chain's CDR3 is CASSPAGTGELFF. CDR3 bases: TGCGCCAGCAGCCCGGCCGGCACCGGGGAGCTGTTTTTT.

The rearrangement joins TRBV6-5 to TRBJ1-5, with D perhaps matching TRBD1 (6 bases). Germline loops: CDR1 MNHEY, CDR2 SVGAGI. The CDR3 has 15 residues. Trimming took 7 bases from V and 2 from J, leaving 15 bases between them. The CDR3 DNA sequence: TGTGCCAGCATCCGGGACATGGGCGGCAATCAGCCCCAGCATTTT. Amino acids: CASIRDMGGNQPQHF.

The rearrangement uses TRBV9 and TRBJ1-2; a weak D match, TRBD1 (5 bases). The V gene's germline CDR1 is SGDLS and CDR2 YYNGEE. V was trimmed by 3 bases and J by 1 base, leaving 13 bases between them. CDR3 length: 15 residues. CDR3 loop: CASSETGRNNYGYTF. CDR3 nucleotide sequence: TGTGCCAGCAGCGAAACGGGACGGAATAACTATGGCTACACCTTC.